Following are 29 T cell receptor beta chains from one sample sequenced in a study of siplizumab effects on memory and regulatory T cells. TCRdb's table, derived via immunoSEQ multiplex PCR, lists solely in-frame clones and lacks some. This repertoire shows around 100,000 clones, nearly 95% found once; its top ten account for around 13%. Material for sequencing was non-Treg CD4+ T cells sorted from blood. The receptors were sampled from a human donor in good health.

V gene TRBV7-3 combines with J gene TRBJ2-1; 9 bases line up with TRBD2. The germline gives CDR1 SGHTA, CDR2 FQGTGA. CDR3 length: 16 amino acids. J gave up 4 bases and V 5 bases, and 9 bases lay outside the gene matches. CDR3 bases: TGTGCCAGCAGCCTGTTAGCGGGAGCTCGTTACAATGAGCAGTTCTTC. Residues: CASSLLAGARYNEQFF. The full variable domain, with the rest looked up from reference TRBV7-3 and TRBJ2-1, is GAGVSQTPSNKVTEKGKYVELRCDPISGHTALYWYRQSLGQGPEFLIYFQGTGAADDSGLPNDRFFAVRPEGSVSTLKIQRTERGDSAVYLCASSLLAGARYNEQFFGPGTRLTVL.

The chain carries TRBV19 and TRBJ2-6; 11 bases fit TRBD2. The germline CDR1 and CDR2 sequences are LNHDA and SQIVND (reference sequence). The CDR3 is 18 residues long. The trim removed 5 bases at V and 0 bases at J, leaving 6 bases unmatched. The CDR3 region has the DNA TGTGCCAGTAGTTTTCTAGCGGGAGGTAGCTCTGGGGCCAACGTCCTGACTTTC. This translates into CASSFLAGGSSGANVLTF.

This chain links TRBV19 with TRBJ1-1, with D perhaps TRBD1 (5 bases). V shed 3 bases and J shed 5 bases, with 13 bases lying between them. Per germline, CDR1 LNHDA and CDR2 SQIVND (reference sequence). This CDR3 region has 14 residues. CDR3 sequence (DNA): TGTGCCAGTAGTATGCTGGGTGGGGGGACTGAAGCTTTCTTT. Translated: CASSMLGGGTEAFF.

The chain combines TRBV15 with TRBJ2-1, with a tentative D call TRBD1 (7 bases). This CDR3 is built from 16 residues. Between the trimmed V and J ends, which lost 3 bases and 5 bases, there was a span of 17 bases. CDR1 LNHNV and CDR2 YYDKDF come from the germline V gene (reference sequence). The DNA of the CDR3 is TGTGCCACCAGCAGGCCGGAAGGGGGCGGGAACAATGAGCAGTTCTTC. Translating it yields CATSRPEGGGNNEQFF.

This rearrangement joins TRBV5-1 to TRBJ1-2, with D tentatively TRBD1 (6 bases). This CDR3 has 13 amino acids. Germline lookup yields CDR1 SGHRS and CDR2 YFSETQ. V gave up 2 bases and J gave up 8 bases, with 13 bases separating them. This CDR3 reads CASSFGGLEGYTF. CDR3 sequence (DNA): TGCGCCAGCAGCTTCGGGGGCCTGGAGGGCTACACCTTC.

A few counts support this clone. V usage is TRBV18 and J usage is TRBJ1-5; D not certain. Germline V gene sequence: CDR1 KGHSH, CDR2 LQKENI. V lost 5 bases to trimming and J lost 9 bases, with 20 bases between them. The CDR3 spans 15 residues. Here the CDR3 reads CASSSRQGNGRPQHF. The CDR3 nucleotides read TGTGCCAGCTCATCCAGACAAGGGAATGGGCGGCCCCAGCATTTT.

This chain joins TRBV29-1 and TRBJ2-3; 7 bases align to TRBD2. The CDR3 consists of 13 residues. Germline assignment: CDR1 SQVTM and CDR2 ANQGSEA. J lost 6 bases, V lost 2 bases, and 5 bases had no gene match. As DNA, the CDR3 is TGCAGCGTTGAATGGGCGGGAGTGGATACGCAGTATTTT. Protein sequence: CSVEWAGVDTQYF.

The J gene is TRBJ2-5, the V gene TRBV11-3; no clear D. CDR1 is SGHNT, CDR2 YENEEA, per germline. The CDR3 contains 16 residues. The V and J ends lost 4 bases and 2 bases respectively, with 17 bases between them. The CDR3 DNA follows: TGTGCCAGCAGCTCTTGGGGTCGGACGTCTCAAGAGACCCAGTACTTC. It encodes CASSSWGRTSQETQYF. The full variable domain, in which reference TRBV11-3 and TRBJ2-5 provide the parts outside the CDR3, is EAGVVQSPRYKIIEKKQPVAFWCNPISGHNTLYWYLQNLGQGPELLIRYENEEAVDDSQLPKDRFSAERLKGVDSTLKIQPAELGDSAVYLCASSSWGRTSQETQYFGPGTRLLVL.

CDR3: CASSWTGGQGGYTF. In DNA form, the CDR3 reads TGCGCCAGCAGCTGGACAGGGGGCCAGGGTGGCTACACCTTC. J is TRBJ1-2 and V is TRBV5-1; 11 bases are a match to TRBD1. The trim removed 3 bases at V and 7 bases at J, leaving 5 bases unmatched. The germline V gene encodes CDR1 SGHRS and CDR2 YFSETQ. There are 14 residues in the CDR3.

The CDR3 nucleotides read TGTGCCAGCAGAGCGGGAGGCCGAGGAGATACGCAGTATTTT. Translated, it gives CASRAGGRGDTQYF. The rearrangement uses TRBV11-3 and TRBJ2-3, with 9 nucleotides matching TRBD2. Germline V gene lookup returns CDR1 SGHNT and CDR2 YENEEA. J was trimmed by 5 bases and V by 6 bases; bases with no gene match: 6. The CDR3 runs 14 residues.

The V gene is TRBV5-6, the J gene TRBJ2-7, with D possibly TRBD1 on 6 matching bases. V dropped 2 bases and J dropped 4 bases, with 16 bases sitting between them. The germline CDR1 and CDR2 sequences are SGHDT and YYEEEE. The CDR3 is 15 residues long. The CDR3 sequence is CASSLFRGSRYEQYF. The CDR3 DNA follows: TGTGCCAGCAGCTTATTCAGGGGTTCGCGGTACGAGCAGTACTTC.

This clone appeared once. This chain links TRBV15 with TRBJ2-3; 10 nucleotides agree with TRBD2. The germline gives CDR1 LNHNV, CDR2 YYDKDF (reference sequence). Losses at the gene ends were 9 bases for V and 4 bases for J; bases not matched to a gene: 10. The CDR3 has 15 amino acids. DNA for the CDR3: TGTGCCACTCGCGGCAGCGGGAGGGGGGCAGATACGCAGTATTTT. Translated: CATRGSGRGADTQYF.

The chain joins TRBV7-9 to TRBJ1-2; D uncertain. The germline V and J ends were trimmed by 1 base and 4 bases, with 7 bases remaining between them. Germline CDR1 reads SEHNR; CDR2 reads FQNEAQ (reference sequence). The CDR3 loop spans 13 amino acids. CDR3 in amino acids: CASSLVGGYGYTF. The CDR3, as DNA: TGTGCCAGCAGCTTAGTGGGCGGCTATGGCTACACCTTC.

This rearrangement joins TRBV15 to TRBJ2-7, with D possibly matching TRBD1 (5 bases). Deletions cut 3 bases from V and 7 bases from J, with 13 bases between. CDR1 is LNHNV, CDR2 YYDKDF, per germline (reference sequence). CDR3 size: 13 residues. CDR3 loop: CATSRTDPGEQYF. DNA of the CDR3: TGTGCCACCAGCAGGACAGACCCAGGGGAGCAGTACTTC. Full variable domain (missing parts from reference TRBV15 and TRBJ2-7): DAMVIQNPRYQVTQFGKPVTLSCSQTLNHNVMYWYQQKSSQAPKLLFHYYDKDFNNEADTPDNFQSRRPNTSFCFLDIRSPGLGDTAMYLCATSRTDPGEQYFGPGTRLTVT.

V and J are TRBV5-4 and TRBJ2-7, with 11 bases aligning to TRBD2. J gave up 4 bases and V 2 bases, and 2 bases lay outside the gene matches. This CDR3 contains 14 residues. Germline CDR1 and CDR2: SGHNT and YYREEE (reference sequence). The CDR3 DNA sequence: TGTGCCAGCAGCTTTGCTAGCGGGAGGTACGAGCAGTACTTC. It specifies CASSFASGRYEQYF.

V and J are TRBV19 and TRBJ2-7, with D unclear. Per the germline V gene, CDR1 is LNHDA and CDR2 is SQIVND (reference sequence). V lost 3 bases and J 2 bases, leaving 8 bases between the germline ends. The CDR3 is made up of 13 amino acids. The CDR3 DNA is TGTGCCAGTAGTATTCGCGGCACCTACGAGCAGTACTTC. It specifies CASSIRGTYEQYF.

This chain uses TRBV6-5 with TRBJ2-3; maybe TRBD1 (6 bases). Trimming left V 5 bases short and J 1 base short, with 13 bases between. Germline lookup yields CDR1 MNHEY and CDR2 SVGAGI. The length of the CDR3 is 15 residues. The chain's CDR3 is CASSRRTDGTDTQYF. The DNA of the CDR3 is TGTGCCAGCAGTCGCCGGACAGACGGCACAGATACGCAGTATTTT.

The chain links TRBV5-1 to TRBJ2-1; D gene ambiguous. Per germline, CDR1 SGHRS and CDR2 YFSETQ. Deletions cut 1 base from V and 6 bases from J, with 20 bases between. The CDR3 is made up of 17 amino acids. The CDR3: CASSLTQRLSLFNEQFF. CDR3 DNA: TGCGCCAGCAGCTTGACTCAGCGCCTATCTCTTTTCAATGAGCAGTTCTTC.

The gene calls are TRBV9 and TRBJ2-1; 7 nucleotides align to TRBD2. The trim removed 3 bases at V and 6 bases at J, leaving 9 bases unmatched. CDR3 length: 15 residues. Germline loops: CDR1 SGDLS, CDR2 YYNGEE. CDR3: CASSDKTGGSNEQFF. CDR3 nucleotides: TGTGCCAGCAGCGACAAAACGGGGGGTAGCAATGAGCAGTTCTTC.

This chain links TRBV4-2 with TRBJ2-3, with D possibly matching TRBD2 (6 bases). With 4 bases removed from V and 5 bases from J, the gap between germline ends came to 22 bases. Germline loops: CDR1 LGHNA, CDR2 YNFKEQ. CDR3 length: 17 residues. The CDR3 DNA reads as TGTGCCAGCAGCCGCGTAAATGTAGCTCAGGGAGGAGATACGCAGTATTTT. Its translation: CASSRVNVAQGGDTQYF.

J is TRBJ2-7 and V is TRBV18; 12 bases are shared with TRBD2. The CDR3 sequence is 16 residues long. The germline V gene encodes CDR1 KGHSH and CDR2 LQKENI. The V segment lost 4 bases and the J segment 2 bases; nucleotides outside the gene matches: 6. The CDR3 DNA is TGTGCCAGCTCACTGCGAGGACTAGCGGGGACCTACGAGCAGTACTTC. This sequence encodes CASSLRGLAGTYEQYF.

This sequence joins TRBV14 and TRBJ2-1; D may be TRBD2 (5 bases). CDR1 and CDR2 (germline): SGHDN, FVKESK. V was pared by 0 bases and J by 9 bases, with 18 bases between. This CDR3 is built from 16 residues. CDR3 nucleotide sequence: TGTGCCAGCAGCCAAGATTTTACCCGTTGGAGGACTGAGCAGTTCTTC. Protein product: CASSQDFTRWRTEQFF.

V gene TRBV4-1 combines with J gene TRBJ2-3; 8 nucleotides agree with TRBD2. Per the germline V gene, CDR1 is MGHRA and CDR2 is YSYEKL. The CDR3 has 15 amino acids. Trimming removed 1 base from V and 8 bases from J; junction bases left unmatched: 8. The CDR3 protein is CASSQASGPAATQYF. The DNA for the CDR3 is TGCGCCAGCAGCCAAGCTAGCGGGCCGGCGGCTACGCAGTATTTT.

The rearrangement uses TRBV2 and TRBJ2-4; 8 positions agree with TRBD1. The ends lost 9 bases at V and 6 bases at J; junction bases unmatched: 13. CDR3 length: 15 amino acids. The V gene's germline CDR1 is SNHLY and CDR2 FYNNEI. The CDR3 is CASDRQGQGGNIQYF. Here the CDR3 DNA reads TGTGCCAGTGACCGCCAAGGACAGGGCGGAAACATTCAGTACTTC.

The chain couples TRBV5-4 to TRBJ2-7; D is uncertain. V lost 0 bases and J lost 5, with 9 bases in between. This CDR3 spans 13 amino acids. The germline CDR1 and CDR2 sequences are SGHNT and YYREEE (reference sequence). The CDR3 region is CASSLAAGHEQYF. CDR3 nucleotide sequence: TGTGCCAGCAGCTTGGCCGCCGGGCACGAGCAGTACTTC.

CDR3 bases: TGTGCCAGCAGCTTGAGAAGGGACAGGGTATATGGCTACACCTTC. Its protein product is CASSLRRDRVYGYTF. The rearrangement joins TRBV5-4 to TRBJ1-2, with 9 bases identical to TRBD1. Germline V gene lookup returns CDR1 SGHNT and CDR2 YYREEE (reference sequence). V lost 1 base and J lost 5; bases outside the gene matches: 6. There are 15 residues in the CDR3.

The chain employs TRBV4-1 and TRBJ1-1; D uncertain. V was cut by 0 bases and J by 3 bases, with 5 bases left in between. The CDR3 sequence is 13 residues long. CDR1 MGHRA and CDR2 YSYEKL come from the germline V gene. CDR3 region: CASSQESHTEAFF. The DNA of the CDR3 is TGCGCCAGCAGCCAAGAGAGTCACACTGAAGCTTTCTTT.

The gene calls are TRBV7-3 and TRBJ2-7, with 12 positions matching TRBD1. V shed 2 bases and J 6 bases; nucleotides not matched to a gene: 2. The germline CDR1 and CDR2 sequences are SGHTA and FQGTGA. The CDR3 covers 14 residues. CDR3 loop: CASSLAGQGAEQYF. The DNA of the CDR3 is TGTGCCAGCAGCTTAGCGGGACAGGGGGCCGAGCAGTACTTC.

This clone was counted a single time. V is TRBV5-1 and J is TRBJ2-7; the match to TRBD2 covers 7 bases. The germline V gene has CDR1 SGHRS and CDR2 YFSETQ. Trimming at V came to 4 bases and at J to 2 bases, leaving 9 bases not matched to a gene. The CDR3 length is 15 residues. In DNA, the CDR3 is TGCGCCAGCAGCCCGGAAGTCCTAGCGGCCTACGAGCAGTACTTC. It translates to CASSPEVLAAYEQYF.